This T cell receptor (beta chain) was documented in a study of shared clonotypes between healthy human individuals. Study background: Ranging from 18 to 49 in age, donors were a couple of women and three men.

CDR1 is MNHEY, CDR2 SMNVEV, per germline (reference sequence). Between the trimmed V and J ends, which lost 3 bases and 1 base, there was a span of 9 bases. The CDR3 has 14 amino acids. CD45RO-negative cells were positively selected for CCR7, leaving out terminally differentiated effector memory CD45RA+ cells. Among the donors, all were Caucasian adults who lived in Nashville, Tennessee. Evenly divided among several immunoSEQ plates was the genomic DNA of each subset. This table comes from immunoSEQ multiplex PCR, and its TCRdb copy is limited to in-frame clones, with some not included. The data contain millions of clones, under 95% of them seen just once; the ten biggest clones take up 1.5% to 2%. This clone was counted a single time. Its antigen is as yet unknown. Other DNA sequences in the same sample also yield this CDR3. Regarding the study as a whole: In several donors, around 4.8% of naive CD4 clonotypes appeared in common.

This receptor was taken from a young man in good health. Some clones in this sample may be carry-over from other donors' samples. The specimen was naive CD8+ T cells from PBMCs. J is TRBJ1-1 and V is TRBV27; possible D gene TRBD1, 5 bases. The CDR3 coding sequence is TGTGCCAGCAGTTTTGGGGGAGCGAACACTGAAGCTTTCTTT. Translation: CASSFGGANTEAFF.